Below are 6 T cell receptor beta chains sequenced from a single sample in a study of blood T cell repertoires in COVID-19. This table comes from immunoSEQ multiplex PCR, and its TCRdb copy is limited to in-frame clones, with some not included. The sample includes fewer than 400,000 clones, 70% to 90% of them seen just once. Sequencing used peripheral blood. The origin of the receptors is a human donor in a cohort sampled during active COVID-19.

The chain employs TRBV11-3 and TRBJ2-5, with D unresolved. With 5 bases removed from V and 5 bases from J, the gap between germline ends came to 18 bases. The CDR3 has 15 residues. Germline loops: CDR1 SGHNT, CDR2 YENEEA. The CDR3 region has the DNA TGTGCCAGCAGCCCCAGACAAGGTGGCTACGAGACCCAGTACTTC. Protein product: CASSPRQGGYETQYF.

The rearrangement links TRBV29-1 to TRBJ2-3; TRBD1 is a possible D gene (6 bases). This CDR3 has 14 residues. Germline V gives CDR1 SQVTM, CDR2 ANQGSEA. The V and J ends lost 4 bases and 0 bases respectively, with 11 bases between them. As DNA, the CDR3 is TGCAGCGTTGTGGGGGCGGTGAGCACAGATACGCAGTATTTT. This translates into CSVVGAVSTDTQYF.

This clone has a handful of counts. The CDR3 DNA sequence: TGTGCCAGCAGTCCCAAACGGCCTAGGGACATGAACACAGATACGCAGTATTTT. It codes for CASSPKRPRDMNTDTQYF. The chain carries TRBV25-1 and TRBJ2-3, with D possibly being TRBD1 (6 bases). Germline CDR1 is MGHDK and CDR2 is SYGVNS. V lost 5 bases and J 2 bases, leaving 23 bases between the germline ends. This CDR3 has 18 residues.

The CDR3 DNA sequence: TGTGCCACCAGTGGGACGCCGGGGTATGGCTACACCTTC. Amino acid sequence: CATSGTPGYGYTF. V and J are TRBV24-1 and TRBJ1-2; D is unresolved. This CDR3 is built from 13 residues. CDR1 is KGHDR, CDR2 SFDVKD, per germline. Trimming took off 5 bases at V and 5 bases at J, with 11 bases between the two ends.

This chain connects TRBV19 to TRBJ1-1; D gene ambiguous. CDR1 LNHDA and CDR2 SQIVND come from the germline V gene (reference sequence). The CDR3 length is 14 residues. Between the trimmed V and J ends, which lost 3 bases and 6 bases, there was a span of 14 bases. CDR3 residues: CASSMRPSIAEAFF. The CDR3 DNA is TGTGCCAGTAGTATGCGGCCCAGTATAGCTGAAGCTTTCTTT.

In this sample, this clone turned up once. V usage is TRBV19 and J usage is TRBJ1-1; a weak D match, TRBD1 (6 bases). Per germline, CDR1 LNHDA and CDR2 SQIVND (reference sequence). The CDR3 runs to 14 residues. Trimming took off 3 bases at V and 7 bases at J, with 15 bases between the two ends. The CDR3 loop is CASSINQGLGEAFF. The CDR3 nucleotides are TGTGCCAGTAGTATTAACCAGGGGCTGGGTGAAGCTTTCTTT.